Listed here is a single T cell receptor (beta chain). As yet, its antigen is unknown. Primers: 60 Vbeta forward and 13 Jbeta reverse. Generated by immunoSEQ multiplex PCR, the TCRdb table keeps only in-frame clones and is missing some. Seen here are some 92,000 clones, more than 60% observed once, and the top ten hold about 2.9%. The data stem from a study of cytomegalovirus exposure and HLA in healthy donors. Whole-study context: As released early, the data held 65 million to 90 million unique TCRs from HLA-typed donors. General study findings and limits: Among TCR beta chains, those listed as cytomegalovirus-associated numbered over 150. With later analysis, a missense DCLRE1C variant became linked to TCR beta V- and J-gene trimming. Most subjects' HLA-A and HLA-B alleles were reportedly predicted from TCR beta sequences.

Germline CDR1 reads MGHRA; CDR2 reads YSYEKL. The CDR3 sequence is 15 residues long. V lost 4 bases and J lost 4, with 16 bases in between. The sequence came from a man between 25 and 39 years old in good health and CMV-seronegative. The sample comprised PBMCs. The chain couples TRBV4-1 to TRBJ1-1; D is possibly TRBD1 (5 bases). CDR3 region: CASSPLEGFGTEAFF. Written as DNA, the CDR3 is TGCGCCAGCAGCCCATTGGAGGGGTTTGGCACTGAAGCTTTCTTT.